This TCR beta chain was observed in a study of EBV T-cell therapy then PD-1 blockade in nasopharyngeal carcinoma (dated by TCRdb to 2020 to 2023). V lost 0 bases and J lost 1 base; the stretch between them is 10 bases long. Its CDR3 holds 15 amino acids, cysteine through phenylalanine. Left in the record is the CDR3 DNA by itself, 45 bases read in frame from the first base. The germline V gene gives CDR1 as SGDLS and CDR2 as YYNGEE. This clone showed up just a few times. Its recognized antigen is unknown. No base qualities exist here, and no much larger clone lies one base off it. Other nucleotide sequences from this sample produce the same CDR3. The Qiagen DNeasy Kit was used to extract genomic DNA from the sorted cells. The immunoSEQ platform was used for deep sequencing of the TCR beta chain. Under the source paper's analysis protocol: Repertoire data analysis was performed with the immunoSEQ Analyzer software. TCRdb holds this immuneACCESS table with in-frame rearrangements only. Some clones are missing; in checked studies, unresolved V genes explain under half, and the rest has no known cause. The DNA gave D and trimming, while V, J and clone size come from that table. This sample is represented by under 20,000 clones; roughly 80% of them were singletons. The ten largest account for around a third of the sample.

Sample treatment or condition, as interpreted from the label and publication: AdE1-LMPpoly-expanded autologous EBV-specific T-cell therapy followed by anti-PD-1 nivolumab. The rearranged chain carries TRBV9 and TRBJ1-1; the D segment cannot be called with confidence. This specimen consisted of CD8+ T cells from blood, obtained between days 25 and 35 from a patient whose treatment included autologous EBV-specific T cells and nivolumab. The sequence came from a man aged 35-49 years with nasopharyngeal carcinoma. At the DNA level, the sequence is TGTGCCAGCAGCGTAGATGGACTCGCGAACACTGAAGCTTTCTTT. It translates as CASSVDGLANTEAFF.